This T cell receptor beta chain was sequenced for a study of T cells after yellow fever vaccination. Study as a whole: Any fraction with a low cell number was prepared using SMART-Seq v4 Ultra Low Input. Whole-study findings and limits: Of the clonotypes, a small share occurred in both CD4 and CD8 compartments. There was a possibility that FACS-sorted repertoires contained abundant clonotypes contaminating from the bulk population.

This clonotype was counted ten times or more. Antigen specificity is unknown. V gave up 6 bases and J gave up 2 bases, with 22 bases separating them. The CDR3 extends over 17 amino acids. CDR1 SGHAT and CDR2 FQNNGV come from the germline V gene. TCRdb analysed the 5' RACE reads with MiXCR anew, one entry per CDR3 protein. Of around 340,000 distinct CDR3 sequences listed, 8.5% to 10% are singletons. This TCR derives from a man in his late teens or twenties who received the YFV17D yellow fever vaccine. Sequenced here: PBMCs, sampled on the day of the first yellow fever vaccination. V usage is TRBV11-2 and J usage is TRBJ2-5, with D unresolved. DNA for the CDR3: TGTGCCAGCAGACTAAAAGCATGGGCGTCTCCGCAAGAGACCCAGTACTTC. Amino acids: CASRLKAWASPQETQYF.